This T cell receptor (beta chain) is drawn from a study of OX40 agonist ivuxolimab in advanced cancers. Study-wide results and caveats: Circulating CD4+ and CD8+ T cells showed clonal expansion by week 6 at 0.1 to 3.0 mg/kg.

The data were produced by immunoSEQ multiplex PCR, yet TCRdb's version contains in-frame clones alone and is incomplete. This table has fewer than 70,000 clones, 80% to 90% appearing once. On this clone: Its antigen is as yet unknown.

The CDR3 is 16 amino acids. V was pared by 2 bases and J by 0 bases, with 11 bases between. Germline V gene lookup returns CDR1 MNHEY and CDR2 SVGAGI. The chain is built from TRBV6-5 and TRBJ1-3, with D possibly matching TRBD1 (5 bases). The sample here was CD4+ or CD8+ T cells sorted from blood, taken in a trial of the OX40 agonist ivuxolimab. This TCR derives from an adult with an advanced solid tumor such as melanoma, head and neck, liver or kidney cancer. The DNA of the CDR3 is TGTGCCAGCAGTTACAGGGGACCCCGCTCTGGAAACACCATATATTTT. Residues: CASSYRGPRSGNTIYF.